The source of this TCR beta chain is a study of cytomegalovirus exposure and HLA in healthy donors. Details on this clone: Its antigen remains unidentified.

Assay: immunoSEQ multiplex PCR; the TCRdb copy retains only in-frame clones and omits some. The sample consists of some 140,000 clones, 80% to 90% of them appearing once. This CDR3 is built from 18 residues. Germline V lookup: CDR1 SEHNR, CDR2 FQNEAQ (reference sequence). J lost 1 base, V lost 5 bases, and 10 bases had no gene match. Study-level results: For cytomegalovirus status, the classifier reportedly gave diagnoses with high specificity and sensitivity. Confirmation was obtained in vitro that a few CMV-associated chains are specific for CMV antigens. First-cohort TCR clusters were later found to tend to co-occur in the 120 or so validation repertoires.

These donors were members of the approximately 110-subject validation cohort, a group separate from the roughly 670-subject first cohort. Sequencing input: PBMCs. The TCR was taken from a man between 18 and 35 years old in good health and CMV-seronegative. The chain uses TRBV7-9 and TRBJ2-1, with 11 bases identical to TRBD2. The chain's CDR3 is CASSVELAGGLSYNEQFF. In nucleotides, the CDR3 is TGTGCCAGCAGCGTGGAGCTAGCGGGGGGTCTGTCCTACAATGAGCAGTTCTTC. The full variable domain, with the rest looked up from reference TRBV7-9 and TRBJ2-1, is DTGVSQNPRHKITKRGQNVTFRCDPISEHNRLYWYRQTLGQGPEFLTYFQNEAQLEKSRLLSDRFSAERPKGSFSTLEIQRTEQGDSAMYLCASSVELAGGLSYNEQFFGPGTRLTVL.